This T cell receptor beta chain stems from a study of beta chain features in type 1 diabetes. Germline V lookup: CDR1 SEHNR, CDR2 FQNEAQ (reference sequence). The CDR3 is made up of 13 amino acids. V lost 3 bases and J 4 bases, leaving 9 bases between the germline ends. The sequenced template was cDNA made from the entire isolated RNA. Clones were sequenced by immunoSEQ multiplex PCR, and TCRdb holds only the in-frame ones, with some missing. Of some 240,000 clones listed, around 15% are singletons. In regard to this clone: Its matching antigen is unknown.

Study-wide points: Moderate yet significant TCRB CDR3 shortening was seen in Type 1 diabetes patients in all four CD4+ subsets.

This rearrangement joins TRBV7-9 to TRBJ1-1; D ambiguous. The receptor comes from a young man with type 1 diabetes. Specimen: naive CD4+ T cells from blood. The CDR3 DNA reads TGTGCCAGCAGCTTCGAGGTGGGCACTGAAGCTTTCTTT. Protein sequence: CASSFEVGTEAFF.